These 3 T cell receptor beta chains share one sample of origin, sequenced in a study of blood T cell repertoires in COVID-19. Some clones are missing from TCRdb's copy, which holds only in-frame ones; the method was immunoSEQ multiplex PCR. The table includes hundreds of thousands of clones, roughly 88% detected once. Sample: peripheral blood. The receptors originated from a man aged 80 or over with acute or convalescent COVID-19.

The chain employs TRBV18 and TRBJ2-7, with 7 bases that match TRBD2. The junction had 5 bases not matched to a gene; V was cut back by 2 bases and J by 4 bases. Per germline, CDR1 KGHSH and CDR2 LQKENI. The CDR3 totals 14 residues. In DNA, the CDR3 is TGTGCCAGCTCACCAAACGGGGGGTGGTACGAGCAGTACTTC. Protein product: CASSPNGGWYEQYF.

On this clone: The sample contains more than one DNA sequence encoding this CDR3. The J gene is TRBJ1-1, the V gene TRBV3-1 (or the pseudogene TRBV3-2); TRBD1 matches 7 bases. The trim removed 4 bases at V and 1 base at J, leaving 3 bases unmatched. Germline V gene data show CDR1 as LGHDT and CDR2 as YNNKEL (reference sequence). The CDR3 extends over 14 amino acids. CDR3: CASSPWTGNTEAFF. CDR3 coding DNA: TGTGCCAGCAGCCCATGGACAGGGAACACTGAAGCTTTCTTT.

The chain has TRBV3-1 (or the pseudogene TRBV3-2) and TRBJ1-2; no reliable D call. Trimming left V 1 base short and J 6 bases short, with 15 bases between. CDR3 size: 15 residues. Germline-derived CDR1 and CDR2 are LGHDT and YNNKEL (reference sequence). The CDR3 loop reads CASSQGVPRRDGYTF. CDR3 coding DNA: TGTGCCAGCAGCCAAGGCGTGCCGCGCCGGGATGGCTACACCTTC.